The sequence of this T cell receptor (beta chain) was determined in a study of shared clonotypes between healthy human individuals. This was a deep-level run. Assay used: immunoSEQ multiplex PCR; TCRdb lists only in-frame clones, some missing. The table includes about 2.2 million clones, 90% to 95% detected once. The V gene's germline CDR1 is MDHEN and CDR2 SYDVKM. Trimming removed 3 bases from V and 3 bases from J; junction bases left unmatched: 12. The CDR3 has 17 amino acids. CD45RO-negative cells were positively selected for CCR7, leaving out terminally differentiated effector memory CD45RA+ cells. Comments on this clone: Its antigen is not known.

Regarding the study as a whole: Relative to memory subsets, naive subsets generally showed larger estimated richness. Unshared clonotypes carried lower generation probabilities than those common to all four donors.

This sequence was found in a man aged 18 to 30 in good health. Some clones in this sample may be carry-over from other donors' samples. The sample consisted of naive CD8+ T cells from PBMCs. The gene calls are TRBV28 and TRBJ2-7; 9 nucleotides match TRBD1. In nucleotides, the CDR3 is TGTGCCAGCAGTTTGCTTTCTGGACAGGGGACAAGCTACGAGCAGTACTTC. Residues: CASSLLSGQGTSYEQYF.